Each of the 5 T cell receptor beta chains below was sequenced from the same sample in a study of CD8+ T cells in alopecia areata. Reverse transcription of extracted RNA yielded cDNA, which provided the sequencing template. Clones were sequenced by immunoSEQ multiplex PCR, and TCRdb holds only the in-frame ones, with some missing. The data show some 170,000 clones, roughly 60% seen once. The sample here was CD4+ T cells sorted from blood, taken at week 0. These receptors came from a human donor with alopecia areata.

The chain joins TRBV15 to TRBJ2-1, with no clear D. This CDR3 has 13 residues. Trimming removed 1 base at V and 6 bases at J, with 7 bases between. The V gene's germline CDR1 is LNHNV and CDR2 YYDKDF (reference sequence). The CDR3 here is CATSRVESNEQFF. The CDR3 DNA reads TGTGCCACCAGCAGAGTGGAGAGCAATGAGCAGTTCTTC.

This clone was observed a few times. The chain employs TRBV29-1 and TRBJ1-1; no clear D gene. The germline V gene has CDR1 SQVTM and CDR2 ANQGSEA. Trimming left V 7 bases short and J 0 bases short, with 15 bases between. The length of the CDR3 is 14 residues. The CDR3 DNA is TGCAGCGGGGCTATGAACGCCATGAACACTGAAGCTTTCTTT. Translating it yields CSGAMNAMNTEAFF.

The chain recombines TRBV27 with TRBJ2-3; D not resolved. V was cut by 5 bases and J by 5 bases, with 5 bases left in between. CDR1 and CDR2 from the germline V gene are MNHEY and SMNVEV (reference sequence). This CDR3 contains 11 residues. Here the CDR3 DNA reads TGTGCCAGCAGTCCCCAAGATACGCAGTATTTT. Protein product: CASSPQDTQYF.

This clone has just a few counts. The junction differs from germline at one of its ends, possibly a read error. The chain is built from TRBV19 and TRBJ1-3, with 8 nucleotides matching TRBD1. There are 16 residues in the CDR3. Germline V gene data show CDR1 as LNHDA and CDR2 as SQIVND (reference sequence). The CDR3 DNA follows: TGTGCCAGTAGCATAGGGACAGGAAGCTCTGGAAACACCATATATTTT. Translated, it gives CASSIGTGSSGNTIYF.

The CDR3 here is CAWSRLAGGRDEQFF. In DNA, the CDR3 is TGTGCCTGGAGCCGACTAGCGGGGGGCCGCGATGAGCAGTTCTTC. The chain has TRBV30 and TRBJ2-1; 13 bases match TRBD2. The CDR3 length is 15 residues. From germline, CDR1 is GTSNPN and CDR2 SVGIG (reference sequence). V trimming: 3 bases; J trimming: 8 bases; junction bases outside the gene matches: 7.